This passage covers 19 T cell receptor beta chains from one sample sequenced in a study of long-term antiretroviral therapy in people with HIV (dated 2022 in TCRdb). The immunoSEQ hsTCRB v3.0 assay was used at survey level resolution for TRB variable region sequencing. TCRdb mirrors the immuneACCESS table, restricted to in-frame sequences. Some clones are absent from its copies; in checked studies, under half trace to an unresolved V gene, and the reason for the others is unknown. This sample comprises approximately 15,000 clones, around four fifths of them detected only once. The ten largest clonotypes hold around 8.3% of the sample. Source: unsorted PBMCs, taken 0.3 years after starting antiretroviral therapy. Receptors originate from a man aged 18 to 35 with HIV.

The genes are TRBV6-6 and TRBJ1-1, with 7 bases matching TRBD1. The CDR3 totals 15 residues. The germline gives CDR1 MNHNY, CDR2 SVGAGI (reference sequence). The V gene end was trimmed by 4 bases and the J gene end by 3 bases; junction bases not matched to a gene: 8. In DNA form, the CDR3 reads TGTGCCAGCAGTTTGTCCTCCGGGACAGACACTGAAGCTTTCTTT. Protein: CASSLSSGTDTEAFF.

The chain has TRBV2 and TRBJ1-1, with D maybe TRBD1 (5 bases). Trimming pared 7 bases from V and 2 bases from J, leaving 11 bases between. This CDR3 has 13 amino acids. Germline V CDR1 and CDR2: SNHLY, FYNNEI. The CDR3 reads CASTQGLNTEAFF. The CDR3, as DNA: TGTGCCAGCACTCAGGGATTAAACACTGAAGCTTTCTTT.

This clone came up once. The chain employs TRBV6-5 and TRBJ2-2; 7 bases agree with TRBD2. Germline lookup yields CDR1 MNHEY and CDR2 SVGAGI. J gave up 6 bases and V 2 bases, and 6 bases lay outside the gene matches. The CDR3 runs 15 residues. The CDR3 protein is CASSYTRGVAGELFF. The DNA of the CDR3 is TGTGCCAGCAGTTACACACGGGGGGTGGCCGGGGAGCTGTTTTTT.

This clone was detected only a few times. The chain employs TRBV4-1 and TRBJ2-1; TRBD1 matches at 11 bases. The V gene's germline CDR1 is MGHRA and CDR2 YSYEKL. J was trimmed by 8 bases and V by 4 bases; bases with no gene match: 7. The CDR3 sequence is 15 residues long. In DNA form, the CDR3 reads TGCGCCAGCAGCCCCGGACAGGGGGCAGACTATGAGCAGTTCTTC. This gives the protein CASSPGQGADYEQFF.

The CDR3 DNA follows: TGTGCCAGCAGTTACCTTAATGAAAAACTGTTTTTT. This codes for CASSYLNEKLFF. The genes are TRBV6-6 and TRBJ1-4; D call uncertain. The CDR3 spans 12 residues. V was clipped by 2 bases and J by 4 bases, with 2 bases between them. In germline, CDR1 is MNHNY, CDR2 SVGAGI (reference sequence).

This sequence joins TRBV9 and TRBJ1-1; possibly TRBD1 for D (5 bases). Per germline, CDR1 SGDLS and CDR2 YYNGEE. V lost 7 bases, J lost 0 bases, and 10 bases lay in between. The CDR3 length is 13 residues. The CDR3 protein is CASQGDLNTEAFF. The DNA for the CDR3 is TGTGCCAGCCAAGGGGACCTGAACACTGAAGCTTTCTTT.

The genes are TRBV7-8 and TRBJ2-3; 7 bases align to TRBD2. Germline values: CDR1 SGHVS, CDR2 FQNEAQ. The CDR3 spans 20 residues. The V and J ends lost 1 base and 6 bases, in that order; junction bases with no gene match: 22. The CDR3 bases are TGTGCCAGCAGCTTAGAGGATACATTGAGCGGGGATCGATTTGGGGATACGCAGTATTTT. As protein: CASSLEDTLSGDRFGDTQYF.

The V call is TRBV9, the J call TRBJ2-2, with D possibly being TRBD1 (5 bases). CDR1 and CDR2 from the germline V gene are SGDLS and YYNGEE. The CDR3 totals 13 residues. V lost 1 base, J lost 5 bases, and 6 bases lay in between. CDR3: CASSVKGTGELFF. Here the CDR3 DNA reads TGTGCCAGCAGCGTAAAGGGGACCGGGGAGCTGTTTTTT. Full variable domain (outside the CDR3, taken from reference TRBV9 and TRBJ2-2): DSGVTQTPKHLITATGQRVTLRCSPRSGDLSVYWYQQSLDQGLQFLIQYYNGEERAKGNILERFSAQQFPDLHSELNLSSLELGDSALYFCASSVKGTGELFFGEGSRLTVL.

Here the CDR3 reads CASSLGGLGEQFF. CDR3 nucleotide sequence: TGCGCCAGCAGCTTGGGGGGTCTAGGTGAGCAGTTCTTC. This sequence joins TRBV5-1 and TRBJ2-1; D not resolved. CDR1 SGHRS and CDR2 YFSETQ come from the germline V gene. The CDR3 has 13 residues. V was pared by 0 bases and J by 9 bases, with 10 bases between.

This chain links TRBV11-2 with TRBJ2-7; no firm D call. The CDR3 spans 15 residues. Trimming removed 2 bases at V and 0 bases at J, with 11 bases between. Germline-derived CDR1 and CDR2 are SGHAT and FQNNGV. The CDR3 DNA sequence: TGTGCCAGCAGCTTATTTCCGGAAAGCTCCTACGAGCAGTACTTC. It yields the protein CASSLFPESSYEQYF.

The genes are TRBV5-5 and TRBJ1-4, with D unclear. V lost 6 bases and J lost 4, with 16 bases in between. Germline V lookup: CDR1 SGHKS, CDR2 YYEKEE (reference sequence). This CDR3 has 15 residues. CDR3 in DNA: TGTGCCAGCAACCCTTACGGGCACGGTAATGAAAAACTGTTTTTT. This translates into CASNPYGHGNEKLFF.

This chain links TRBV25-1 with TRBJ1-4; TRBD1 matches at 7 bases. V was pared by 0 bases and J by 0 bases, with 4 bases of the junction left unmatched. The CDR3 has 17 residues. Germline V gene data show CDR1 as MGHDK and CDR2 as SYGVNS. The CDR3, as DNA: TGTGCCAGCAGTGAATATACAGGGGCAGCAACTAATGAAAAACTGTTTTTT. Residues: CASSEYTGAATNEKLFF.

This chain uses TRBV30 with TRBJ1-2; D not resolved. CDR1 GTSNPN and CDR2 SVGIG come from the germline V gene (reference sequence). The CDR3 length is 13 residues. The V gene lost 0 bases and the J gene lost 5 bases, with 10 bases spanning the gap. CDR3 bases: TGTGCCTGGAGTGTACTTACTACTTATGGCTACACCTTC. It specifies CAWSVLTTYGYTF.

This sequence joins TRBV29-1 and TRBJ1-5, with no clear D. From germline, CDR1 is SQVTM and CDR2 ANQGSEA. This CDR3 is built from 15 residues. Between the trimmed V and J ends, which lost 6 bases and 0 bases, there was a span of 15 bases. CDR3 in DNA: TGCAGCGTGCCCTTAAGCGCTAATAGCAATCAGCCCCAGCATTTT. This codes for CSVPLSANSNQPQHF.

The chain uses TRBV28 and TRBJ1-6; TRBD1 matches 7 bases. V was pared by 6 bases and J by 4 bases, with 12 bases of the junction left unmatched. Germline V lookup: CDR1 MDHEN, CDR2 SYDVKM. The CDR3 is 17 residues long. CDR3 coding DNA: TGTGCCAGCAGCTTACCATTCGGGACAGAGTATAATTCACCCCTCCACTTT. Translating it yields CASSLPFGTEYNSPLHF.

In its sample, this clone was seen once. This chain uses TRBV28 with TRBJ1-6; tentative D call: TRBD1 (6 bases). Per the germline V gene, CDR1 is MDHEN and CDR2 is SYDVKM. The CDR3 length is 14 residues. V lost 3 bases and J 9 bases, leaving 12 bases between the germline ends. CDR3 region: CASSFSGESSPLHF. The CDR3 nucleotides read TGTGCCAGCAGTTTTTCAGGGGAAAGTTCACCCCTCCACTTT.

The chain is built from TRBV6-5 and TRBJ2-5, with unresolved D. The V end was cut by 2 bases, the J end by 5 bases, with 12 bases between. Germline lookup yields CDR1 MNHEY and CDR2 SVGAGI. This CDR3 region has 14 residues. CDR3: CASSYTSLGETQYF. As DNA, the CDR3 is TGTGCCAGCAGTTACACGTCCTTGGGTGAGACCCAGTACTTC.

The V call is TRBV5-5, the J call TRBJ2-3; D may be TRBD1 or TRBD2 (5 bases each). Trimming shortened V by 1 base and J by 4 bases, and 13 bases separated the two germline ends. The CDR3 runs 15 residues. CDR1 is SGHKS and CDR2 is YYEKEE in the germline V gene (reference sequence). The CDR3 is CASSLPIGAPDTQYF. The DNA of the CDR3 is TGTGCCAGCAGCTTGCCAATCGGGGCTCCAGATACGCAGTATTTT.

V is TRBV2 and J is TRBJ2-1, with D perhaps TRBD1 or TRBD2 (5 bases each). Germline CDR1 reads SNHLY; CDR2 reads FYNNEI. The CDR3 runs to 17 residues. V shed 6 bases and J shed 1 base, with 19 bases lying between them. CDR3 in DNA: TGTGCCAGCAGGGGGGTCATGGGCAGGAGTTCCTACAATGAGCAGTTCTTC. It encodes CASRGVMGRSSYNEQFF. The full variable domain, with the rest looked up from reference TRBV2 and TRBJ2-1, is EPEVTQTPSHQVTQMGQEVILRCVPISNHLYFYWYRQILGQKVEFLVSFYNNEISEKSEIFDDQFSVERPDGSNFTLKIRSTKLEDSAMYFCASRGVMGRSSYNEQFFGPGTRLTVL.